A selection of T cell receptor beta chains follows, all from one sample in a study of T cell repertoires in cytomegalovirus infection. Via MiXCR, TCRdb re-called the reads, giving one row per CDR3 protein. Of a few hundred thousand distinct CDR3 sequences detected, roughly 15% appear once; the ten largest clones hold roughly 9.7%. The source material was PBMCs. These receptors all stem from a human donor in good health (CMV status not recorded). Some clones in this sample may be carry-over from other donors' samples. Both conserved end residues are part of each CDR3. Each record gives: clone size, J gene, V gene, D gene, CDR3 protein, CDR3 DNA. The D gene is left open where the match is weak. Some rows mark clone size as missing; the rest say once, few, many or name a class of expanded clone.

NA TRBJ1-1 TRBV4-1 NA CASSQGGKGWAAFF TGCGCCAGCAGCCAAGGGGGGAAGGGTTGGGCAGCTTTCTTT
NA TRBJ2-5 TRBV2 NA CASSDQYQETQYF TGTGCCAGCAGTGATCAATACCAAGAGACCCAGTACTTC
few TRBJ2-2 TRBV15 NA CATSREGLDTGELFF TGTGCCACCAGCAGAGAGGGATTGGACACCGGGGAGCTGTTTTTT
NA TRBJ2-3 TRBV29-1 TRBD2 CSVGGIGDTQYF TGCAGCGTGGGGGGGATTGGAGATACGCAGTATTTT
NA TRBJ1-2 TRBV20-1 TRBD1 CSATGTGGSGYGYTF TGCAGTGCGACCGGGACAGGGGGCTCTGGCTATGGCTACACCTTC
many TRBJ2-6 TRBV6-5 TRBD1 CASSYSDRVVSGANVLTF TGTGCCAGCAGTTACTCGGACAGGGTGGTCTCTGGGGCCAACGTCCTGACTTTC
many TRBJ2-3 TRBV7-3 TRBD2 CASSSLAGRDRDTQYF TGTGCCAGCAGCTCCCTCGCAGGGAGGGACCGGGATACGCAGTATTTT
NA TRBJ2-7 TRBV11-2 NA CASSQWGFYEQYF TGTGCCAGCAGTCAGTGGGGGTTCTACGAGCAGTACTTC
NA TRBJ1-4 TRBV20-1 NA CSARDSGSEKLFF TGCAGTGCTAGAGATTCCGGATCCGAAAAACTGTTTTTT
many TRBJ2-2 TRBV7-3 NA CASSLTGELFF TGTGCCAGCAGCTTAACCGGGGAGCTGTTTTTT
many TRBJ2-7 TRBV7-2 NA CASSLVSFGGASYEQYF TGTGCCAGCAGCTTAGTTAGTTTTGGTGGTGCCTCCTACGAGCAGTACTTC
many TRBJ1-2 TRBV5-4 TRBD1 CASSLAGQGNSYGYTF TGTGCCAGCAGCTTGGCGGGACAGGGGAACTCCTATGGCTACACCTTC
NA TRBJ1-6 TRBV7-9 NA CASSLKGSSYNSPLHF TGTGCCAGCAGCTTAAAGGGGAGCTCCTATAATTCACCCCTCCACTTT
many TRBJ2-1 TRBV2 NA CASSDSGAGEQFF TGTGCCAGCAGTGATTCGGGGGCTGGTGAGCAGTTCTTC
NA TRBJ2-7 TRBV11-2 TRBD1 CASSLARGPEQYF TGTGCCAGCAGCTTAGCCAGGGGGCCCGAGCAGTACTTC
many TRBJ2-1 TRBV24-1 NA CATSDTTSSYNEQFF TGTGCCACCAGTGATACGACTAGCTCCTACAATGAGCAGTTCTTC
NA TRBJ2-5 TRBV28 NA CASAAGQETQYF TGTGCCAGCGCGGCGGGCCAAGAGACCCAGTACTTC
many TRBJ2-1 TRBV28 NA CASSFNRLEQFF TGTGCCAGCAGTTTTAACCGGCTAGAGCAGTTCTTC
many TRBJ1-2 TRBV28 NA CASRAGEYGYTF TGTGCCAGCAGAGCTGGGGAGTATGGCTACACCTTC
few TRBJ2-2 TRBV5-6 NA CASGRRGPANTGELFF TGTGCCAGCGGCCGGAGGGGGCCCGCGAACACCGGGGAGCTGTTTTTT
many TRBJ1-1 TRBV7-9 NA CASSILNSDTEAFF TGTGCCAGCAGCATTTTAAACTCCGACACTGAAGCTTTCTTT
NA TRBJ2-4 TRBV5-1 TRBD2 CASSFSGGANIQYF TGCGCCAGCAGCTTTAGCGGGGGGGCGAACATTCAGTACTTC
many TRBJ1-4 TRBV7-2 NA CASTGGGDLANEKLFF TGTGCCAGCACCGGGGGGGGGGATCTAGCTAATGAAAAACTGTTTTTT
NA TRBJ1-1 TRBV3-1 NA CASTRPGTEAFF TGTGCCAGCACCCGACCGGGCACTGAAGCTTTCTTT
many TRBJ2-5 TRBV28 NA CASNLLQGGETQYF TGTGCCAGCAACCTCCTCCAGGGTGGAGAGACCCAGTACTTC
NA TRBJ1-5 TRBV29-1 NA CSVEEPNQPQHF TGCAGCGTTGAAGAGCCCAATCAGCCCCAGCATTTT
few TRBJ1-2 TRBV5-4 NA CASSLGSHQQGYGYTF TGTGCCAGCAGCTTGGGATCCCATCAACAAGGATATGGCTACACCTTC
NA TRBJ1-1 TRBV29-1 TRBD1 CSASPGTGGNTEAFF TGCAGCGCTAGTCCCGGGACAGGGGGGAACACTGAAGCTTTCTTT
many TRBJ1-5 TRBV24-1 TRBD1 CATSDPKTGGNQPQHF TGTGCCACCAGTGACCCGAAGACAGGGGGCAATCAGCCCCAGCATTTT
many TRBJ2-3 TRBV6-5 TRBD2 CASSYSTPLAFTTDTQYF TGTGCCAGCAGTTACTCGACCCCACTAGCGTTCACCACAGATACGCAGTATTTT
many TRBJ2-2 TRBV19 NA CASSASPNTGELFF TGTGCCAGTAGTGCCTCACCGAACACCGGGGAGCTGTTTTTT
NA TRBJ2-1 TRBV5-1 TRBD2 CASSLRLAGVNEQFF TGCGCCAGCAGCCTCAGACTAGCGGGGGTGAATGAGCAGTTCTTC
NA TRBJ2-7 TRBV28 NA CASSSRELSKYF TGTGCCAGCAGTTCCCGGGAGCTTTCTAAGTACTTC
NA TRBJ2-3 TRBV29-1 NA CSVDLASTDTQYF TGCAGCGTGGACCTGGCTAGCACAGATACGCAGTATTTT
NA TRBJ2-2 TRBV11-3 TRBD2 CASSPWLAGGLGGELFF TGTGCCAGCAGCCCGTGGCTTGCGGGGGGGCTTGGCGGGGAGCTGTTTTTT
many TRBJ2-1 TRBV28 TRBD2 CATLGAGGREQFF TGTGCCACTCTAGGGGCGGGAGGGCGTGAGCAGTTCTTC
NA TRBJ2-1 TRBV12-3/TRBV12-4 TRBD1 CASSFWDRGFNEQFF TGTGCCAGCAGTTTCTGGGACAGGGGTTTCAATGAGCAGTTCTTC
few TRBJ1-5 TRBV2 NA CASGGRGGQPQHF TGTGCCAGCGGGGGCAGGGGAGGGCAGCCCCAGCATTTT
many TRBJ2-1 TRBV7-2 NA CASSFPPGPHEQFF TGTGCCAGCAGCTTTCCTCCCGGCCCCCATGAGCAGTTCTTC
many TRBJ1-1 TRBV28 NA CASSRRTEAFF TGTGCCAGCAGTCGTCGGACTGAAGCTTTCTTT
many TRBJ2-6 TRBV19 NA CASSISSDSGANVLTF TGTGCCAGTAGTATTTCATCGGACTCTGGGGCCAACGTCCTGACTTTC
few TRBJ2-7 TRBV5-5 NA CASSLAGFRGFYEQYF TGTGCCAGCAGCTTGGCTGGGTTCAGGGGATTCTACGAGCAGTACTTC
NA TRBJ2-6 TRBV12-3/TRBV12-4 NA CASCAGANVLTF TGTGCCAGCTGTGCTGGGGCCAACGTCCTGACTTTC
many TRBJ1-1 TRBV7-8 NA CASSLVVVLGTLNTEAFF TGTGCCAGCAGCTTAGTAGTCGTTTTGGGGACATTGAACACTGAAGCTTTCTTT
NA TRBJ2-7 TRBV29-1 TRBD1 CSGDRVNEQYF TGCAGCGGCGACAGGGTGAACGAGCAGTACTTC
few TRBJ2-3 TRBV9 TRBD1 CASSVAIRDRDGDTQYF TGTGCCAGCAGCGTAGCAATTCGGGACAGGGATGGAGATACGCAGTATTTT
NA TRBJ2-1 TRBV7-2 TRBD2 CASSLEALGLAGVDNEQFF TGTGCCAGCAGCTTAGAGGCCCTGGGACTAGCGGGAGTCGACAATGAGCAGTTCTTC
many TRBJ2-7 TRBV11-2 NA CASRQTGTVLGEQYF TGTGCCAGCAGACAAACCGGGACGGTCCTAGGCGAGCAGTACTTC
NA TRBJ2-3 TRBV20-1 NA CSASPLSTQYF TGCAGTGCTAGCCCCCTAAGTACGCAGTATTTT
many TRBJ1-2 TRBV4-2 NA CASSQEGRGDYGYTF TGTGCCAGCAGCCAAGAAGGGAGAGGGGACTATGGCTACACCTTC
many TRBJ2-3 TRBV7-2 TRBD2 CASSPLRGRPDTQYF TGTGCCAGCAGCCCCCTACGCGGGAGGCCAGATACGCAGTATTTT
few TRBJ2-7 TRBV6-2/TRBV6-3 NA CASQKQGYSYEQYF TGTGCCAGCCAGAAACAGGGCTACTCCTACGAGCAGTACTTC
NA TRBJ1-1 TRBV6-5 NA CASSYSRGTEAFF TGTGCCAGCAGTTACTCGCGTGGGACTGAAGCTTTCTTT
few TRBJ1-5 TRBV7-3 NA CASSVSGFQPQHF TGTGCCAGCAGCGTTTCAGGGTTCCAGCCCCAGCATTTT
NA TRBJ2-1 TRBV6-2/TRBV6-3 NA CASSYRAAYNEQFF TGTGCCAGCAGTTACAGGGCTGCCTACAATGAGCAGTTCTTC